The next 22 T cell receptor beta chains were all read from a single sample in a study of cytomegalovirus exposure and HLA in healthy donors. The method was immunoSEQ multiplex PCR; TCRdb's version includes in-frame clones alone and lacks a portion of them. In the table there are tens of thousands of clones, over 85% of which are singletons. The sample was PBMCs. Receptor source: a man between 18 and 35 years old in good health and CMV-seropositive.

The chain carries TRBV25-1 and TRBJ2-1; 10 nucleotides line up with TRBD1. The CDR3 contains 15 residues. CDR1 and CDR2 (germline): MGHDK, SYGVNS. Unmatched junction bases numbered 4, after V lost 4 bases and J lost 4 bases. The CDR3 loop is CASSARQGAYNEQFF. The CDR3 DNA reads TGTGCCAGCAGTGCCCGACAGGGGGCTTACAATGAGCAGTTCTTC.

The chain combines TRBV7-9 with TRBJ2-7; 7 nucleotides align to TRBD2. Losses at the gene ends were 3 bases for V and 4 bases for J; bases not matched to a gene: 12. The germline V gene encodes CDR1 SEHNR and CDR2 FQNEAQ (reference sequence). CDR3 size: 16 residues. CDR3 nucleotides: TGTGCCAGCAGCTTGGTTGTGAGGGAGGGCCCGTACGAGCAGTACTTC. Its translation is CASSLVVREGPYEQYF.

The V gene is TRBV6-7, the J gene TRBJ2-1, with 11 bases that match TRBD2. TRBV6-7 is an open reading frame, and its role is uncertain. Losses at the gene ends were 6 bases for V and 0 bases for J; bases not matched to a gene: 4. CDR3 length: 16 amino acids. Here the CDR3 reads CASSHTSGSSYNEQFF. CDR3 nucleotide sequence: TGTGCCAGCAGCCACACTAGCGGGAGCTCCTACAATGAGCAGTTCTTC.

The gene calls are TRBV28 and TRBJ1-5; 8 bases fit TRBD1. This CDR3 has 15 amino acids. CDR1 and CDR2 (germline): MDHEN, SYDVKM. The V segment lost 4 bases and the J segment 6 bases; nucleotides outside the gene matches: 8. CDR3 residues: CASSWTGLGSQPQHF. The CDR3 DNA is TGTGCCAGCAGTTGGACAGGGCTGGGTAGTCAGCCCCAGCATTTT.

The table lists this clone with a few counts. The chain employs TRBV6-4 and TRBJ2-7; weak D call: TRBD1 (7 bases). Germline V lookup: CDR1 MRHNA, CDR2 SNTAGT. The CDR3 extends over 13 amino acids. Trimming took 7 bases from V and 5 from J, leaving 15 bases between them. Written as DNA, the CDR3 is TGTGCCAGCACCCGGACAGGAGGGGACGAGCAGTACTTC. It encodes CASTRTGGDEQYF.

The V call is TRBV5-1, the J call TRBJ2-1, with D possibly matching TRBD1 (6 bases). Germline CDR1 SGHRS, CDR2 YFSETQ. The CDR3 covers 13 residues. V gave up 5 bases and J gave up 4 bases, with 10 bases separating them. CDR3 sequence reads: CASRDGQYNEQFF. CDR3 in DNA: TGCGCCAGCAGAGATGGACAGTACAATGAGCAGTTCTTC.

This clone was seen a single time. The CDR3 DNA reads as TGTGCCAGTAGTAAAACAGACGGGACTAGTAAGGATGAGCAGTTCTTC. Translated, it gives CASSKTDGTSKDEQFF. The chain recombines TRBV19 with TRBJ2-1; 8 positions agree with TRBD2. Germline assignment: CDR1 LNHDA and CDR2 SQIVND (reference sequence). This CDR3 is built from 16 residues. The junction had 13 bases not matched to a gene; V was cut back by 4 bases and J by 8 bases.

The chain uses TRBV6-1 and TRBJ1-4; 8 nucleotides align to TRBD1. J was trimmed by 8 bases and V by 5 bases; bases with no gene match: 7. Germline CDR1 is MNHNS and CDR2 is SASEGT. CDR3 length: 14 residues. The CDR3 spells CASSPSRDREKLFF. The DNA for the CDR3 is TGTGCCAGCAGTCCCTCCCGGGACAGGGAAAAACTGTTTTTT.

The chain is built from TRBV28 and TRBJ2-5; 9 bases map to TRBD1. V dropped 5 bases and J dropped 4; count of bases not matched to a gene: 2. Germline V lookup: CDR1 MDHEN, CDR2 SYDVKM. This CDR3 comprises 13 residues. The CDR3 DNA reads TGTGCCAGCAGTCCGGACAGGGGAGAGACCCAGTACTTC. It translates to CASSPDRGETQYF.

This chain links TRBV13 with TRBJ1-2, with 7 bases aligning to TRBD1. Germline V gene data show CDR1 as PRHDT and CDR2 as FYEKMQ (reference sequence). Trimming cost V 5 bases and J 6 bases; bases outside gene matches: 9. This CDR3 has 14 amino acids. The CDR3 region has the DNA TGTGCCAGCAGCCAACAGGGGAATACCGATGGCTACACCTTC. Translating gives CASSQQGNTDGYTF. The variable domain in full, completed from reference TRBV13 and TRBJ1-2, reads AAGVIQSPRHLIKEKRETATLKCYPIPRHDTVYWYQQGPGQDPQFLISFYEKMQSDKGSIPDRFSAQQFSDYHSELNMSSLELGDSALYFCASSQQGNTDGYTFGSGTRLTVV.

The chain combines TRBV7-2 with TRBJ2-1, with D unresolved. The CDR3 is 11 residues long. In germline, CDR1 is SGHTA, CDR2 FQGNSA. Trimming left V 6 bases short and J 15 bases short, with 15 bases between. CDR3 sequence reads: CASRQDGDWFF. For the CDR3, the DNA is TGTGCCAGCAGGCAAGACGGAGATTGGTTCTTC.

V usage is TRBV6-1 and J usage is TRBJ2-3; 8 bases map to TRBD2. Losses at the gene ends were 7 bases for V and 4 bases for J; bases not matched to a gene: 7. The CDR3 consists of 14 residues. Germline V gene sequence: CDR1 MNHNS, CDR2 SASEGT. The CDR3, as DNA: TGTGCCAGCACCCCTCCGGGAGGGCCAGATACGCAGTATTTT. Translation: CASTPPGGPDTQYF.

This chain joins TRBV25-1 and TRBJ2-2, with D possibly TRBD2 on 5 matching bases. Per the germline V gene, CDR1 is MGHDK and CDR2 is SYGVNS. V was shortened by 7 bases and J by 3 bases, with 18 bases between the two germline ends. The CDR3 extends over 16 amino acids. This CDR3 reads CASTSLGGSYTGELFF. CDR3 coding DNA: TGTGCCAGCACATCACTGGGTGGGAGTTACACCGGGGAGCTGTTTTTT.

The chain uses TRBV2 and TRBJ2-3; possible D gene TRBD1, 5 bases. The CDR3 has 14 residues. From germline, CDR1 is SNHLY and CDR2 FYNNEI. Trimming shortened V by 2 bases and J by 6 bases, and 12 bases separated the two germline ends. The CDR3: CASSEYQGEDTQYF. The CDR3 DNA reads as TGTGCCAGCAGTGAATACCAGGGTGAGGATACGCAGTATTTT.

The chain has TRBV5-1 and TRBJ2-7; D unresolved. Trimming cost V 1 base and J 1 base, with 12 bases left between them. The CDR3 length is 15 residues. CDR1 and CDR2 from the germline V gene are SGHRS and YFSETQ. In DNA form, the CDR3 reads TGCGCCAGCAGCTTGTCCCCCCGTGTGTCCTACGAGCAGTACTTC. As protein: CASSLSPRVSYEQYF.

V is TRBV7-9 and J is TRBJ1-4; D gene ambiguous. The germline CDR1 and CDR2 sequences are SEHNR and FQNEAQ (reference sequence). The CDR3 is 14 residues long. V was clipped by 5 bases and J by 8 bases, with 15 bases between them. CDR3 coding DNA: TGTGCCAGCAGCCTAGAGCCTACAGACGAAAAACTGTTTTTT. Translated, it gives CASSLEPTDEKLFF.

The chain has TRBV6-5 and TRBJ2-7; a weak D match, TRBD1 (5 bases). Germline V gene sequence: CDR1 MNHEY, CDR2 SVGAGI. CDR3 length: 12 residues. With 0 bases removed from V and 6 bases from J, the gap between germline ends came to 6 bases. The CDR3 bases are TGTGCCAGCAGTTACTCTAGGGGCGAGCAGTACTTC. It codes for CASSYSRGEQYF.

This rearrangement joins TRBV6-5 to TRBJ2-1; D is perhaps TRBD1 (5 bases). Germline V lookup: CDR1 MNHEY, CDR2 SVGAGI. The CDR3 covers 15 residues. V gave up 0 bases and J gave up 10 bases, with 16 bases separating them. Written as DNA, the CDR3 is TGTGCCAGCAGTTACTCGAACCGACAGACCCGCGAGCAGTTCTTC. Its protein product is CASSYSNRQTREQFF.

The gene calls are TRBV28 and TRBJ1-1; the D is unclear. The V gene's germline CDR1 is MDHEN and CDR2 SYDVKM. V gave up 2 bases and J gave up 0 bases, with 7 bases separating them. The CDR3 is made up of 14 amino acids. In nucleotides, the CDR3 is TGTGCCAGCAGTTTACCTACAGTGAACACTGAAGCTTTCTTT. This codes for CASSLPTVNTEAFF.

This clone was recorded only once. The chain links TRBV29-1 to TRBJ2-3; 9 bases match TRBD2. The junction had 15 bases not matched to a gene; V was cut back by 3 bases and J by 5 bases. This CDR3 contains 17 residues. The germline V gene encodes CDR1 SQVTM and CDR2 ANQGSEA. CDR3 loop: CSVEGISAGGTRDTQYF. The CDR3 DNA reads TGCAGCGTTGAGGGAATTTCAGCGGGAGGCACACGAGATACGCAGTATTTT.

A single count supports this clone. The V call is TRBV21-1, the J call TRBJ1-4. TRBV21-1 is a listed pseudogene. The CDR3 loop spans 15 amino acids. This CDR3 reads CASSNSAGIREKLFF. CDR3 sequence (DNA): TGTGCCAGCAGCAATTCCGCGGGGATAAGAGAAAAACTGTTTTTT.

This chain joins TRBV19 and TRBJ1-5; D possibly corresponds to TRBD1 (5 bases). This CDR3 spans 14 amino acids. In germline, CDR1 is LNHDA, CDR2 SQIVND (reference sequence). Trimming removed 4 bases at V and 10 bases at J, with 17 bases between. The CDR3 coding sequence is TGTGCCAGTAGTAAAGACAGCGACCGGGGACCCCAGCATTTT. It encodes CASSKDSDRGPQHF.